The T cell receptor (beta chain) under discussion was sequenced for a study of synovial regulatory T cells in juvenile arthritis (dated by TCRdb to 2015 to 2017). About the study as a whole: Among sequenced patients, three were therapy-naive, one received methotrexate plus infliximab, several received methotrexate, and one had no treatment information. The study compared TCRbeta CDR3 repertoires of blood iaTreg cells, other blood Treg cells and synovial fluid Treg cells from matched patient samples. Effector T cell subsets from the study cohort were also sequenced for comparisons, but the Treg dataset by itself includes only blood Treg cells and synovial fluid Treg cells. The TCR repertoire comparisons covered Treg and Teff subsets from some 10 JIA patients with active disease.

Including the terminal cysteine and phenylalanine, the CDR3 comprises 14 residues. The entry carries no DNA sequence. The germline V gene (reference sequence) sets CDR1 to SEHNR and CDR2 to FQNEAQ. Library preparation used the immunoSEQ multiplex PCR assay. TCRbeta CDR3 sequencing was carried out by Adaptive Biotechnologies. As for the original processing: To assess repertoire similarity, the researchers used the Chao-modified Jaccard index along with median clonotype overlap taken from 200 random subsamples at equal sample size. The similarity analyses were based on either productive nucleotide sequences or amino acid sequences translated in silico. Repertoires were compared using hierarchical clustering with single linkage and t-SNE, both based on Chao-modified Jaccard distances. Repertoire diversity was assessed with the Renyi index over a range of alpha values after the sample sizes were normalised. TCRdb took this table from immuneACCESS and kept in-frame rearrangements with V and J called. Such tables lack part of the clones; where checked against another copy, unresolved V genes explain under half of the gap, and the rest is unexplained. V and J calls and clone size are as listed in that table; D and trimming were resolved from the DNA. The sample's clone listing holds roughly 10,000 clones. Together, the top ten hold around 1.1% of the sample.

TCR repertoire donors were some 11 juvenile idiopathic arthritis patients with active disease who had not reached inactive disease, 3 polyarticular and 8 oligoarticular. The TCR-sequenced patients had a median age of roughly 10 years (range roughly 2.2-22.9) and median disease duration of about 7 years (range 0.2-19.1). Samples for TCR repertoire analysis were collected at two centres in Italy. Peripheral blood mononuclear cells were isolated using a Histopaque-1077 density gradient and were cryopreserved in around 90% FCS with around 10% DMSO. Notes on this clone: Its cognate antigen has yet to be identified.

The research as a whole found: Synovial Treg cells shared more CDR3 sequences with iaTreg cells than with other blood Treg cells, and Chao-Jaccard similarity confirmed that synovial Treg cells were more closely related to iaTreg cells. TCR diversity was lower in blood iaTreg cells than in other blood Treg cells, which is consistent with antigen-driven expansion. iaTreg TCR repertoires were found to be largely private across patients and to partially overlap with synovial Teff and blood CPL repertoires.

The sequence was collected from a donor younger than 30 with juvenile idiopathic arthritis. Recombination linked TRBV7-9 to TRBJ1-1; the TCRdb D gene call, TRBD1, has no DNA to confirm it. The sequenced material came from Treg cells from blood. The cell subset or site label on this specimen signifies: remaining (HLA-DR-negative) circulating blood Treg cells. This receptor has the CDR3 CASTPGQMNTEAFF.